Described below is a single T cell receptor beta chain sequence and its context. The antigen is unknown. This sample stems from a study of cytomegalovirus exposure and HLA in healthy donors. Points from the study as a whole: The majority of TCR sequences were rare, yet some public TCRs appeared in many donors. CMV antigen specificity was confirmed in vitro for three CMV-associated chains. The classifier reportedly diagnosed cytomegalovirus status with high sensitivity and specificity.

Clones were sequenced by immunoSEQ multiplex PCR, and TCRdb holds only the in-frame ones, with some missing. This table holds some 210,000 clones, roughly 83% found once. This CDR3 is 16 amino acids long. With 7 bases removed from V and 4 bases from J, the gap between germline ends came to 20 bases. Germline V lookup: CDR1 MNHEY, CDR2 SMNVEV (reference sequence). The genes are TRBV27 and TRBJ2-1, with D perhaps TRBD1 (6 bases). Sample: PBMCs. This receptor was obtained from a young woman in good health and CMV-seronegative. This chain's CDR3 is CASKGLGALEYNEQFF. The CDR3 DNA reads as TGTGCCAGCAAAGGGTTGGGGGCGCTAGAATACAATGAGCAGTTCTTC.